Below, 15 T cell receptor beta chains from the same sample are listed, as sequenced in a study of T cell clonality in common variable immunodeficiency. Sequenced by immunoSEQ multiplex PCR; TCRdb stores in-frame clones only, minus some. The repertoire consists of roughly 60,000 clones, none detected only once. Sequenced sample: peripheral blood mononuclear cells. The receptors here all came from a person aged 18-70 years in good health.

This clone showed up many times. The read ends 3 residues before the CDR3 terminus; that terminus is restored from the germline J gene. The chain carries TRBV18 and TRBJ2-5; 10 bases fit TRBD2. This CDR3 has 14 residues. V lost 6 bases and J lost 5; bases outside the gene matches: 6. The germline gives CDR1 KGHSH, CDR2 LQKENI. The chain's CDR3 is CASSRPGLAETQYF. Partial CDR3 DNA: TGTGCCAGCTCCAGACCGGGACTAGCGGAGACC.

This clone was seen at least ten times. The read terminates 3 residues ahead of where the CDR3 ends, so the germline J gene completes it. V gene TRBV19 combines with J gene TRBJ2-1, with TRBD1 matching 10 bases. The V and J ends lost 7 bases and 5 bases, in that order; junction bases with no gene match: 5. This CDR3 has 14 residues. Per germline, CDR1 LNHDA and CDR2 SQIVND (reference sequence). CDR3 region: CASTWTGGNNEQFF. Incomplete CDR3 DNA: TGTGCCAGTACTTGGACAGGGGGAAACAATGAG. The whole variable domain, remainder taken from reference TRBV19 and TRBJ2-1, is DGGITQSPKYLFRKEGQNVTLSCEQNLNHDAMYWYRQDPGQGLRLIYYSQIVNDFQKGDIAEGYSVSREKKESFPLTVTSAQKNPTAFYLCASTWTGGNNEQFFGPGTRLTVL.

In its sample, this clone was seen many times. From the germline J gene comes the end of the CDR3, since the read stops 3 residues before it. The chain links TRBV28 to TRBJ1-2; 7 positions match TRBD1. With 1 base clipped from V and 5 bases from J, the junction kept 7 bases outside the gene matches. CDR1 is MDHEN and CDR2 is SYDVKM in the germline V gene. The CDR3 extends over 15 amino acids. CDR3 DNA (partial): TGTGCCAGCAGTTTATTCGGGGAGGGGGCGTATGGC. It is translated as CASSLFGEGAYG. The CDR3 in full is CASSLFGEGAYGYTF.

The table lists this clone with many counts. CDR3 sequence: CASSLESYRNTIYF. The DNA read from the CDR3 is TGCGCCAGCAGCTTGGAGTCTTACAGAAACACC. V usage is TRBV5-1 and J usage is TRBJ1-3, with D hard to call. From the germline J gene comes the end of the CDR3, since the read stops 3 residues before it. The length of the CDR3 is 14 residues. The germline gives CDR1 SGHRS, CDR2 YFSETQ. Trimming left V 0 bases short and J 5 bases short, with 9 bases between.

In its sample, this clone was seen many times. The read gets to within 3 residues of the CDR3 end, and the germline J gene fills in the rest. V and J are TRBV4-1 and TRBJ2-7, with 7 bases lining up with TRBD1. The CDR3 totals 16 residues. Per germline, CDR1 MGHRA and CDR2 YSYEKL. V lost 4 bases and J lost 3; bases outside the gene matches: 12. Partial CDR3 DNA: TGCGCCAGCAGCCGCACCGCCACAGGGGTTGTCTACGAG. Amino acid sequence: CASSRTATGVVYE. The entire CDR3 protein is CASSRTATGVVYEQYF.

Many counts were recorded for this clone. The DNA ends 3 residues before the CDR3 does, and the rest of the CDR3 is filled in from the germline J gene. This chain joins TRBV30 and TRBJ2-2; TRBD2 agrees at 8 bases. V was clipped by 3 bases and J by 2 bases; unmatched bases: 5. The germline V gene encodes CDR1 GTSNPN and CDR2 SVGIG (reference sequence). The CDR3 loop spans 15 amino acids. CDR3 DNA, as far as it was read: TGTGCCTGGAGGGGACTAGAGCATAACACCGGGGAG. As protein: CAWRGLEHNTGE. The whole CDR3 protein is CAWRGLEHNTGELFF.

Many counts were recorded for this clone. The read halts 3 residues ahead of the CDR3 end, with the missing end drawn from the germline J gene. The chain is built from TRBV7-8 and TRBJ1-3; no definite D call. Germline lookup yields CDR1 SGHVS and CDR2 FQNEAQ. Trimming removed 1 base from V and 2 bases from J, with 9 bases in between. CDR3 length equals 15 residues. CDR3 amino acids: CASSLDVVAGNTIYF. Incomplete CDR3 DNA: TGTGCCAGCAGCTTAGACGTCGTAGCTGGAAACACC.

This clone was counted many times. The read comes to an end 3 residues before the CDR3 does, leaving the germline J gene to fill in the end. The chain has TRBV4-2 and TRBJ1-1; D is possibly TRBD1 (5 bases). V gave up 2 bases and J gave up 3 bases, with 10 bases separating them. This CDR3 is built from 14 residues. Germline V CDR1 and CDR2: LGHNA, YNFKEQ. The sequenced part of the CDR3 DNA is TGTGCCAGCAGCCAACCGACAGAAGACACTGAA. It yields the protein CASSQPTEDTE. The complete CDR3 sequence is CASSQPTEDTEAFF.

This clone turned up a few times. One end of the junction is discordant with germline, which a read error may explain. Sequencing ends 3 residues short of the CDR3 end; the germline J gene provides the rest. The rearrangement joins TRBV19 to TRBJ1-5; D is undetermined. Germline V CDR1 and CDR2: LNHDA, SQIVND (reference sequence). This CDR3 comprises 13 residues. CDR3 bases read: TGTGCCAGTACGGAACAGCTCAATCGGCCC. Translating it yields CASTEQLNRP. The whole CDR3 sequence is CASTEQLNRPQHF. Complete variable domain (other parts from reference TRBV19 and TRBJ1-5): DGGITQSPKYLFRKEGQNVTLSCEQNLNHDAMYWYRQDPGQGLRLIYYSQIVNDFQKGDIAEGYSVSREKKESFPLTVTSAQKNPTAFYLCASTEQLNRPQHFGDGTRLSIL.

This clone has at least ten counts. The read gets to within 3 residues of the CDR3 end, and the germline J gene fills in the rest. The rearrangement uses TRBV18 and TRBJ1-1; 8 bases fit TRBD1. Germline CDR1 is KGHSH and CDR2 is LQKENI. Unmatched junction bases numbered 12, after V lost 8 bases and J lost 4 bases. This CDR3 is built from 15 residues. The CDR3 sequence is CASLPGGAFTTEAFF. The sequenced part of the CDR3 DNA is TGTGCCAGCCTACCAGGGGGCGCTTTTACCACTGAA.

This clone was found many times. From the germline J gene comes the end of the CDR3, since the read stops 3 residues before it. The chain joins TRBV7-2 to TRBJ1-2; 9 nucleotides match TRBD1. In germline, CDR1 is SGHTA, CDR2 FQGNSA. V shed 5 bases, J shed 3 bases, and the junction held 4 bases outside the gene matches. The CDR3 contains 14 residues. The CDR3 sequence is CASSTDRGDYGYTF. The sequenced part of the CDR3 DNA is TGTGCCAGCAGCACGGACAGGGGCGACTATGGC.

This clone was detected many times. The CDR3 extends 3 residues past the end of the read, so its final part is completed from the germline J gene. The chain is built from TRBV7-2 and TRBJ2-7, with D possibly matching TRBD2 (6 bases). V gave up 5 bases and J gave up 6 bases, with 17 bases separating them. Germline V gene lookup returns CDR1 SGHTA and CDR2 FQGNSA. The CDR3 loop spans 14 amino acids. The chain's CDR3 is CASSGDSMWGEQYF. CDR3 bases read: TGTGCCAGCAGCGGGGACTCAATGTGGGGCGAG.

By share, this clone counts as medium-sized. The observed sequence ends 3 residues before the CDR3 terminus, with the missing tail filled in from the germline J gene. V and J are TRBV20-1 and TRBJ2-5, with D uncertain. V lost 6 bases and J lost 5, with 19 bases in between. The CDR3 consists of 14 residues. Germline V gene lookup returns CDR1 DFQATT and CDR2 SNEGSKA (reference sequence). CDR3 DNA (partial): TGCAGTGCAAAAGGGCAGTCTCAGATCGAGACC. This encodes CSAKGQSQIET. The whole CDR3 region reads CSAKGQSQIETQYF.

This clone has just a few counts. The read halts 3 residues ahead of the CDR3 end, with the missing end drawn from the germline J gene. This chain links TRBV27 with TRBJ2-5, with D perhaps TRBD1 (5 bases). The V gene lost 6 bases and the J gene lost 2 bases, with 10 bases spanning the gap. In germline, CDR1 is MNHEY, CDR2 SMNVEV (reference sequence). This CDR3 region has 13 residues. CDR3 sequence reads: CASSPRGQETQYF. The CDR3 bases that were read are TGTGCCAGCAGCCCTAGGGGTCAAGAGACC.

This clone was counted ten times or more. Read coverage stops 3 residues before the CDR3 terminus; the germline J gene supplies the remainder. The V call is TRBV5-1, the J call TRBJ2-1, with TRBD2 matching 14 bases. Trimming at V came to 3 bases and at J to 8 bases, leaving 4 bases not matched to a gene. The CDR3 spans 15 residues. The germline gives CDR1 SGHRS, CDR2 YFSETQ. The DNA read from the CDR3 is TGCGCCAGCAGCTCCGGGACTAGCGGGAGAGATGAG. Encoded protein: CASSSGTSGRDE. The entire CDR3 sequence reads CASSSGTSGRDEQFF.